Below, one T cell receptor beta chain is given with its context. Its recognized antigen is unknown. No per-base quality is available; no much larger clone lies one base away. The data stem from a study of CD8+CD57+ T cells in acquired aplastic anemia (dated by TCRdb to between 2018 and 2020). Broadly, across the study: Extracted DNA from sorted CD4+ and CD8+ cells averaged 3.2 ug, ranging from roughly 0.17 to 30 ug. CD8+CD57+ expansion was defined as frequency above the mean frequency observed in healthy subjects. Study-wide conclusions, independent of this receptor: No significant difference in CD8+ Simpson's diversity was found between patients and healthy controls (P=0.060). Twenty-nine CD8+ CDR3 sequences were shared between patients and controls but appeared highly expressed in patients and within their immunodominant clones.

Expansion of CD8+CD57+ cells had been shown by flow cytometry in the patients chosen for sequencing. Every patient had a diagnosis of severe acquired aplastic anemia based on International Study of Aplastic Anemia and Agranulocytosis and Camitta criteria. Patients had received no therapy at the time of blood sampling. In the study, sorted CD4+ and CD8+ blood T cells from patients with severe aplastic anemia and from healthy subjects underwent deep sequencing of TCR repertoires. In the USA, patient enrollment took place under clinicaltrials.gov protocols 00001620, 01623167, 00001397, 00071045, 00081523 and 00961064. Ficoll-Paque density gradient centrifugation was used to isolate peripheral blood mononuclear cells. Before DNA was extracted, CD4+ and CD8+ T cells were sorted using either FACS or magnetic beads. Genomic DNA served as template for TCR beta VDJ combination and CDR3 sequence profiling. TCR repertoire sequencing was run on an Illumina HiSeq 2000. In the source study's methods: TRBV/TRBJ rearrangement plots, CDR3 size and DJ length profiles, and Simpson's diversity index were used to evaluate the repertoires. The most abundant DNA sequence in the deep sequencing data was defined as the immunodominant clone. CDR3 amino acid sequences were checked for sharing across subjects and were also compared against the VDJdb database and published repertoires. TCRdb took the public reads, trimmed them with fastp at Q25, ran MiXCR for clone calling and kept in-frame beta chains. Entries are consolidated by CDR3 protein sequence, retaining the most common genes and DNA. In this record, the V and J calls reflect TCRdb's handling and not the investigators' own analysis. Within this sample are roughly 170,000 distinct CDR3 sequences, with around 50% of them counted one time only. 10% to 15% of the sample is in the top ten clones.

This TCR was recovered from a human donor with aplastic anemia. The sequenced sample consisted of sorted CD4+, CD8+, or CD8+CD57+ T cells (not recorded which) from PBMCs.

The bases read TGTGCCAGTTCGGACAGGGAGTCCTACAATGAGCAGTTCTTC. It specifies CASSDRESYNEQFF. This chain is built from TRBV2 and TRBJ2-1; 8 nucleotides in the junction match TRBD1. The germline V and J ends show losses of 9 bases and 1 base respectively, and no gene match explains 5 bases of the junction. From a lookup of the germline V gene, CDR1 and CDR2 are SNHLY and FYNNEI. The cysteine opens and the phenylalanine closes a CDR3 of 14 amino acids. Only the CDR3 region is kept as DNA, spanning 42 bases read in frame from base 1.